The T cell receptor (beta chain) described here comes from a study of long-term antiretroviral therapy in people with HIV. The wider study: Some samples came about a decade before the 2015 immediate-ART recommendation, and these were the earliest.

Trimming shortened V by 6 bases and J by 3 bases, and 12 bases separated the two germline ends. Germline V gene lookup returns CDR1 MNHNS and CDR2 SASEGT. The CDR3 is 13 amino acids. Every HIV-positive participant received treatment in the United States. General study points: CDR3 lengths in HIV samples spanned a narrower range than controls.

This was the immunoSEQ v3.0 assay at survey level. Sequencing used immunoSEQ multiplex PCR; TCRdb keeps in-frame clones, though not all of them. The sample shows tens of thousands of clones, just over 85% of them seen only once. Concerning this clone itself: As yet, its antigen is unknown.

The chain couples TRBV6-1 to TRBJ2-7; D uncertain. The sequences come from unsorted PBMCs, collected about 4.3 years after starting antiretroviral therapy. This clonotype was sampled from a man younger than 40 with HIV. DNA for the CDR3: TGTGCCAGCAGGAGGACCGGTGTCTACGAGCAGTACTTC. It yields the protein CASRRTGVYEQYF.